This T cell receptor beta chain is drawn from a study of beta chain features in type 1 diabetes (dated by TCRdb to 2016 to 2019). For context, the study as a whole: No differences in mean age, gender distribution, total cell number or subset yield were found between patients and healthy donors. Across all samples, about 110 million sorted cells were examined, and cell number per subset correlated strongly with RNA yield. The study compared TCRB repertoires of sorted circulating CD4+ T cell subsets between recently diagnosed type 1 diabetes patients and matched healthy donors. Whereas all 30 or so donors provided naive and central memory subsets, regulatory and stem cell-like memory subsets were isolated from just 8 patients and roughly eight healthy donors.

CDR1 and CDR2 (SGDLS, YYNGEE) derive from the germline V gene. Taken from cysteine to phenylalanine, the CDR3 has 15 residues. The DNA shown is the 45-base CDR3, in frame from base 1. Ends trimmed: V by 3 bases, J by 10 bases; bases unmatched to a gene: 10. From each donor, a single peripheral blood sample of about 120 mL on average was drawn into heparinised tubes. Using a panel that included CD45RO, CCR7, CD25, CD127, CD95 and CD27, naive, central memory, regulatory and stem cell-like memory CD4+ T cells were sorted on a BD FACSAria II. Every sorted population had a purity above 95%. PBMCs were isolated right away by Lymphoprep density gradient centrifugation and were stained directly, without culture. So that batch effects would be minimized, each experiment stained and sorted samples in pairs, pairing one healthy donor with one patient. Findings and caveats that apply to the study as a whole: Because the HLA sub-analyses included only small numbers of individuals, any influence of HLA type on TCRB rearrangement was left unresolved. Naive, central memory and regulatory TCRB repertoires appeared to be more alike among patients than among healthy donors. PCR may preferentially amplify shorter templates, but because patient and control samples were amplified and corrected together, any resulting skew would affect both groups equally. At VDJ recombination sites, type 1 diabetes patients had fewer insertions and more deleted nucleotides, which implies abnormalities in thymic rearrangement. Type 1 diabetes patients showed a moderate but significant shortening of TCRB CDR3 length in all four CD4+ subsets. Because cDNA rather than genomic DNA was sequenced, highly expressing activated cells could have been over-represented, although no difference in activation and CD3 levels was found between groups.

The entire amount of isolated RNA was reverse transcribed using the High Capacity cDNA Reverse Transcription Kit, so the sequenced TCRB transcripts were expressed ones. Deep immunoSEQ sequencing was performed on naive, central memory and regulatory T cell samples, with an average of approximately 3.9 million total reads per sample. After sorted cells were lysed in RLT buffer, RNA was extracted with DNase-treated RNeasy Micro or Mini kits, with the choice depending on cell number. To prevent cross-contamination, every cell subset was processed on its own, while patient and healthy donor samples were processed together. TCRB sequences were amplified from cDNA with the immunoSEQ multiplex PCR, producing 87-bp fragments spanning the CDR3 region. Sequencing of the amplicons was performed on the Illumina HiSeq platform. In the authors' own workflow: Synthetic template baselines were used to correct PCR bias computationally, reads within Hamming distance 2 were collapsed together, and singletons that could not be merged were discarded. By aligning reads against IMGT, V, D and J genes, CDR3 length, and insertions or deletions at six rearrangement sites were assigned. Within each subset, clonotype counts were normalized to the number of sorted cells before true diversity and Gini coefficients were calculated with the tcR R package. Repertoire sharing was quantified using the overlap coefficient calculated on TCRB nucleotide sequences. Out-of-frame TCRB sequences from naive cells were analyzed to stand in for the pre-selection repertoire. TCRdb retrieved this table from immuneACCESS and kept in-frame rearrangements only. Not all clones are present; in checked studies, unresolved V genes account for under half, and no reason is known for the remainder. The DNA was the basis for D and trimming; V, J and clone size are from that table. The sample table records 680,000 or so clones; 13% of these occur just once. Of the sample, approximately 0.022% is held by the ten largest clones.

Regarding this clone: This receptor's antigen is unknown. Base qualities are not provided; no much larger clone lies one nucleotide away.

Source material: naive CD4+ T cells from blood. In the paper's terms, the cell subset or site label means: true naive CD4+ T cells. The chain is made from TRBV9 and TRBJ1-6, with 7 junctional bases fitting TRBD1. This sequence was found in a man younger than 35 with type 1 diabetes. The nucleotide sequence reads as follows: TGTGCCAGCAGCGCCCGGGACAGCCCACCCTCACCCCTCCACTTT. Translated, this is CASSARDSPPSPLHF.